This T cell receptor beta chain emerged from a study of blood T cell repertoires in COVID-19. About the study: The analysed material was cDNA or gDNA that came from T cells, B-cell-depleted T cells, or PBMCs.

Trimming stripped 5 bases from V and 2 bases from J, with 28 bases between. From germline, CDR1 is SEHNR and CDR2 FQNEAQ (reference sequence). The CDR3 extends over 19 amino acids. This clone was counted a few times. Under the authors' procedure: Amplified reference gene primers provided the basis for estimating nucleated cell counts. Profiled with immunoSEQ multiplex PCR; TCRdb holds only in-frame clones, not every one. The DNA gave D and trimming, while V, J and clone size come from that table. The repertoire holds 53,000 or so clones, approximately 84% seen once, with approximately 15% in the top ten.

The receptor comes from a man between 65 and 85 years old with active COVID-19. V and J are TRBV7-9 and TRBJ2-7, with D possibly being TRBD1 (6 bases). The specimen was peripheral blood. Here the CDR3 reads CASSPPLGATRTVPYEQYF. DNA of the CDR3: TGTGCCAGCAGCCCCCCTTTGGGGGCGACCCGAACCGTACCCTACGAGCAGTACTTC.